The rows below give T cell receptor beta chains drawn from one sample of a study of T cells in Graves' hyperthyroidism and ophthalmopathy. TCRdb called the multiplex PCR reads again in MiXCR, with one record for every CDR3 protein. The sample shows about 350,000 distinct CDR3 sequences, approximately 18% of them seen only once. The material sequenced was blood. These receptors were taken from a middle-aged woman with Graves' ophthalmopathy. CDR3s include the opening cysteine and the closing phenylalanine or tryptophan. Fields, in order: D gene, V gene, clone size, J gene, CDR3 DNA, CDR3 protein. A D gene is named only where the DNA matches it firmly. The size field is filled for only some rows; it gives once, few, many or a size class.

>TRBD1|TRBV30|many|TRBJ1-3
TGTGCCTGGACCGGAGACAGGGGGCTTGGAGGAAACACCATATATTTT
CAWTGDRGLGGNTIYF
>TRBD2|TRBV28|many|TRBJ2-7
TGTGCCAGCCGAGGGACTAGCGGTAGACGGCCAGCCTCCTACGAGCAGTACTTC
CASRGTSGRRPASYEQYF
>.|TRBV6-1|many|TRBJ2-5
TGTGCCACAGGGGCCGAGAACACGGGAAGCCAGACCCAGTACTTC
CATGAENTGSQTQYF
>.|TRBV27|many|TRBJ2-7
TGTGCCAGCCGGAAGCAGCGGAACTCCTACGAGCAGTACTTC
CASRKQRNSYEQYF
>.|TRBV12-3/TRBV12-4|many|TRBJ2-4
TGTGCCAGCAGTTTAGAGGATTTGGACATTCAGTACTTC
CASSLEDLDIQYF
>.|TRBV12-3/TRBV12-4|.|TRBJ2-2
TGTGCCAGCAGTTTTCTAGGGACCACCGGGGAGCTGTTTTTT
CASSFLGTTGELFF
>TRBD2|TRBV28|many|TRBJ2-7
TGTGCCAGCAGCCGAGGGACTAGTGGGTACGAGCAGTACTTC
CASSRGTSGYEQYF
>.|TRBV4-1|many|TRBJ1-1
TGCGCCAGCAGCCAGTCAGGGGCCATGAACACTGAAGCTTTCTTT
CASSQSGAMNTEAFF
>.|TRBV20-1|many|TRBJ1-3
TGCAGTGCTAGGACTTACTCTGGAAACACCATATATTTT
CSARTYSGNTIYF
>.|TRBV12-3/TRBV12-4|.|TRBJ1-1
TGTGCCAGCAATACCGGGGGAGGAAACACTGAAGCTTTCTTT
CASNTGGGNTEAFF
>.|TRBV6-1|few|TRBJ2-2
TGTGCCAGCAGCCTCCCGGGGGACAAGGATGGCACCGGGGAGCTGTTTTTT
CASSLPGDKDGTGELFF
>.|TRBV6-1|.|TRBJ2-5
TGTGCCAGCATGGGGAGTGCTCAAAAGACCCAGTACTTC
CASMGSAQKTQYF
>.|TRBV12-3/TRBV12-4|.|TRBJ2-7
TGTGCCAGCAGTTACCCCGGACCTCCCTACGAGCAGTACTTC
CASSYPGPPYEQYF
>TRBD2|TRBV12-3/TRBV12-4|once|TRBJ2-7
TGTGCCAGCAGTTTAGGCGGGAGGATCGAGCAGTACTTC
CASSLGGRIEQYF
>.|TRBV28|many|TRBJ1-1
TGTGCCAGCAGACCAGAAGGGACAACGAACACTGAAGCTTTCTTT
CASRPEGTTNTEAFF
>.|TRBV27|many|TRBJ2-7
TGTGCCAGCAGTTTATCGATGGGGGGCTACGAGCAGTACTTC
CASSLSMGGYEQYF
>TRBD2|TRBV6-1|once|TRBJ2-7
TGTGCCAGCGGGACTAGCGGAGCGATTTACGAGCAGTACTTC
CASGTSGAIYEQYF
>.|TRBV6-1|.|TRBJ2-7
TGTGCCACCCTACCTGGACGAACCTACGAGCAGTACTTC
CATLPGRTYEQYF
>TRBD2|TRBV5-1|.|TRBJ2-5
TGCGCCAGCAGCTTGGCCCTATCGCGGACTAGCGGTGAGACCCAGTACTTC
CASSLALSRTSGETQYF